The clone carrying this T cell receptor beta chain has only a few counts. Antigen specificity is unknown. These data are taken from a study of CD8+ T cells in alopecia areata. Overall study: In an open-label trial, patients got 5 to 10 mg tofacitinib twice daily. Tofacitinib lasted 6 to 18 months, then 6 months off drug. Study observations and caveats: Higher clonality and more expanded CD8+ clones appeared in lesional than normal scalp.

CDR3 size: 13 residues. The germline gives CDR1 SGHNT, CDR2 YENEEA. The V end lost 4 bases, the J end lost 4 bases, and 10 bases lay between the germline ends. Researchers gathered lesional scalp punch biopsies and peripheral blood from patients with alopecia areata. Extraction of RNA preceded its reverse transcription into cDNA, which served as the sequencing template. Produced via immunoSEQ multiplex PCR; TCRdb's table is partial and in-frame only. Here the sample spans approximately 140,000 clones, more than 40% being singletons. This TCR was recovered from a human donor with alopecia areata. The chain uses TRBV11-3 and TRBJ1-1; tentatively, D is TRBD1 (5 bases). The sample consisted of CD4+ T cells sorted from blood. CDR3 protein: CASSWGGVTEAFF. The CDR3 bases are TGTGCCAGCAGCTGGGGAGGGGTCACTGAAGCTTTCTTT.